Listed here are 25 T cell receptor beta chains from one sample, sequenced in a study of T cell responses to AZD1222 COVID-19 vaccine. Data came from immunoSEQ multiplex PCR; TCRdb stores just in-frame clones and leaves some out. The repertoire includes approximately 130,000 clones, about 94% of them detected once, and more than 0.7% sits in the top ten. The source was peripheral blood, collected on day 0 of AZD1222 vaccination. These receptor sequences come from an adult in good health.

V and J are TRBV5-1 and TRBJ2-2; 10 bases align to TRBD2. Germline trimming cut 2 bases from V and 0 bases from J; bases unmatched to any gene: 1. The CDR3 covers 16 residues. Germline loops: CDR1 SGHRS, CDR2 YFSETQ. CDR3 DNA: TGCGCCAGCAGCTTCCTAGCGGGGGCGAACACCGGGGAGCTGTTTTTT. Protein product: CASSFLAGANTGELFF. The variable domain in full, with the rest retrieved from reference TRBV5-1 and TRBJ2-2, is KAGVTQTPRYLIKTRGQQVTLSCSPISGHRSVSWYQQTPGQGLQFLFEYFSETQRNKGNFPGRFSGRQFSNSRSEMNVSTLELGDSALYLCASSFLAGANTGELFFGEGSRLTVL.

The chain is built from TRBV6-5 and TRBJ1-5, with D possibly matching TRBD1 (5 bases). V lost 0 bases and J lost 0, with 9 bases in between. The germline V gene encodes CDR1 MNHEY and CDR2 SVGAGI. This CDR3 region has 16 residues. The CDR3 bases are TGTGCCAGCAGTTACTCAGGGACCGCTAGCAATCAGCCCCAGCATTTT. As protein: CASSYSGTASNQPQHF.

This clone has a single count. The V call is TRBV6-5, the J call TRBJ1-4; D is possibly TRBD1 (6 bases). Germline-derived CDR1 and CDR2 are MNHEY and SVGAGI. This CDR3 spans 15 amino acids. The V and J ends lost 6 bases and 8 bases respectively, with 19 bases between them. CDR3 nucleotides: TGTGCCAGCAGCGCGGACACAGGGATCCGGGAAAAACTGTTTTTT. Protein: CASSADTGIREKLFF.

The V call is TRBV19, the J call TRBJ1-4; TRBD1 is a possible D gene (5 bases). CDR3 length: 13 amino acids. The V and J ends lost 7 bases and 6 bases respectively, with 12 bases between them. Per the germline V gene, CDR1 is LNHDA and CDR2 is SQIVND (reference sequence). The CDR3 loop reads CASTTGTYEKLFF. As DNA, the CDR3 is TGTGCCAGTACTACCGGGACCTATGAAAAACTGTTTTTT.

V gene TRBV6-1 combines with J gene TRBJ1-2, with 7 bases matching TRBD1. There are 16 residues in the CDR3. Trimming cost V 2 bases and J 4 bases; bases outside gene matches: 10. Germline V lookup: CDR1 MNHNS, CDR2 SASEGT. The CDR3 nucleotides read TGTGCCAGCAGTGAAAACACGGGACAGCATTTCTATGGCTACACCTTC. This sequence encodes CASSENTGQHFYGYTF.

The chain uses TRBV5-5 and TRBJ1-3; D not resolved. Germline V gene lookup returns CDR1 SGHKS and CDR2 YYEKEE (reference sequence). The V end lost 2 bases, the J end lost 0 bases, and 9 bases lay between the germline ends. The CDR3 extends over 15 amino acids. CDR3 region: CASSFWKSSGNTIYF. The CDR3 DNA reads TGTGCCAGCAGCTTCTGGAAGTCCTCTGGAAACACCATATATTTT. Full variable domain (rest looked up from reference TRBV5-5 and TRBJ1-3): DAGVTQSPTHLIKTRGQQVTLRCSPISGHKSVSWYQQVLGQGPQFIFQYYEKEERGRGNFPDRFSARQFPNYSSELNVNALLLGDSALYLCASSFWKSSGNTIYFGEGSWLTVV.

This clone was seen a single time. CDR3 protein: CASSEWRARLGLYGKNIQYF. The CDR3 DNA sequence: TGCGCCAGCAGTGAGTGGCGGGCAAGATTGGGCCTCTATGGCAAAAACATTCAGTACTTC. The chain is built from TRBV10-2 and TRBJ2-4; possibly TRBD2 for D (5 bases). Trimming cost V 1 base and J 3 bases, with 25 bases left between them. This CDR3 spans 20 amino acids. CDR1 is WSHSY and CDR2 is SAAADI in the germline V gene.

This chain uses TRBV24-1 with TRBJ1-6, with TRBD1 matching 8 bases. This CDR3 comprises 20 residues. Germline V gives CDR1 KGHDR, CDR2 SFDVKD. V dropped 0 bases and J dropped 5; count of bases not matched to a gene: 14. CDR3 sequence reads: CATSDLYRTGKPANNSPLHF. CDR3 sequence (DNA): TGTGCCACCAGTGATTTGTATAGGACAGGGAAACCTGCTAATAATTCACCCCTCCACTTT.

This sequence joins TRBV5-5 and TRBJ1-2, with 9 positions matching TRBD1. The V and J ends lost 1 base and 2 bases, in that order; junction bases with no gene match: 3. Germline CDR1 is SGHKS and CDR2 is YYEKEE (reference sequence). The CDR3 is 15 amino acids. The CDR3 sequence is CASSLWDRANYGYTF. The DNA for the CDR3 is TGTGCCAGCAGCTTGTGGGACAGGGCAAACTATGGCTACACCTTC. The full variable domain, with the rest looked up from reference TRBV5-5 and TRBJ1-2, is DAGVTQSPTHLIKTRGQQVTLRCSPISGHKSVSWYQQVLGQGPQFIFQYYEKEERGRGNFPDRFSARQFPNYSSELNVNALLLGDSALYLCASSLWDRANYGYTFGSGTRLTVV.

The CDR3 coding sequence is TGTGCCAGCAGGACAGGGACTGAAGCTTTCTTT. Its translation: CASRTGTEAFF. The V gene is TRBV12-3 or TRBV12-4, the J gene TRBJ1-1; 7 positions agree with TRBD1. V shed 6 bases and J 5 bases; nucleotides not matched to a gene: 0. The CDR3 is 11 residues long.

The chain carries TRBV23-1 and TRBJ1-4; tentative D call: TRBD1 (6 bases). TRBV23-1 is classed as an ORF, of uncertain function. The CDR3 loop spans 15 amino acids. Trimming cost V 0 bases and J 7 bases, with 12 bases left between them. The CDR3 here is CASSQSGTRSEKLFF. The CDR3, as DNA: TGCGCCAGCAGTCAATCAGGGACAAGGAGTGAAAAACTGTTTTTT.

This clone occurred once. The genes are TRBV9 and TRBJ2-7, with D maybe TRBD1 (5 bases). Germline CDR1 reads SGDLS; CDR2 reads YYNGEE. The CDR3 contains 15 residues. V lost 0 bases, J lost 2 bases, and 12 bases lay in between. This chain's CDR3 is CASSVADRFAYEQYF. CDR3 in DNA: TGTGCCAGCAGCGTAGCAGACAGATTCGCCTACGAGCAGTACTTC.

The genes are TRBV10-3 and TRBJ1-6; D remains unclear. With 5 bases removed from V and 5 bases from J, the gap between germline ends came to 19 bases. The CDR3 length is 17 residues. The V gene's germline CDR1 is ENHRY and CDR2 SYGVKD. CDR3 DNA: TGTGCCATCAGTAAGAGCCGGGGATGGCAGGATAATTCACCCCTCCACTTT. Translation: CAISKSRGWQDNSPLHF.

The chain uses TRBV12-5 and TRBJ1-1; D not resolved. Trimming stripped 0 bases from V and 5 bases from J, with 4 bases between. The germline V gene has CDR1 LGHNT and CDR2 FRNRAP. This CDR3 region has 12 residues. The CDR3, as DNA: TGTGCTAGTGGTTTGGTACTAACTGAAGCTTTCTTT. As protein: CASGLVLTEAFF. Looking up the rest from reference TRBV12-5 and TRBJ1-1 gives the full variable domain: DARVTQTPRHKVTEMGQEVTMRCQPILGHNTVFWYRQTMMQGLELLAYFRNRAPLDDSGMPKDRFSAEMPDATLATLKIQPSEPRDSAVYFCASGLVLTEAFFGQGTRLTVV.

The J gene is TRBJ2-7, the V gene TRBV6-1; maybe TRBD2 (6 bases). CDR1 and CDR2 (germline): MNHNS, SASEGT. This CDR3 contains 15 residues. Trimming removed 3 bases at V and 3 bases at J, with 15 bases between. The CDR3 sequence: CASSDRGPGSYEQYF. The CDR3 region has the DNA TGTGCCAGCAGTGATAGGGGCCCCGGGAGCTACGAGCAGTACTTC.

The chain couples TRBV27 to TRBJ2-3, with D possibly TRBD2 on 6 matching bases. CDR1 and CDR2 (germline): MNHEY, SMNVEV (reference sequence). V was shortened by 8 bases and J by 0 bases, with 12 bases between the two germline ends. This CDR3 is 14 amino acids long. CDR3 bases: TGTGCCAGCGCTGTGCGGGACAGCACAGATACGCAGTATTTT. Protein sequence: CASAVRDSTDTQYF.

This chain joins TRBV6-5 and TRBJ1-1; D call uncertain. V was shortened by 3 bases and J by 5 bases, with 19 bases between the two germline ends. The germline V gene encodes CDR1 MNHEY and CDR2 SVGAGI. The CDR3 loop spans 16 amino acids. CDR3 sequence (DNA): TGTGCCAGCAGTTATACTCACCCCGGGAGTGGGACTGAAGCTTTCTTT. Translation gives CASSYTHPGSGTEAFF.

This rearrangement joins TRBV5-1 to TRBJ1-1; no reliable D call. Germline CDR1 SGHRS, CDR2 YFSETQ. The V and J ends lost 0 bases and 10 bases respectively, with 22 bases between them. The CDR3 has 16 residues. CDR3 bases: TGCGCCAGCAGCTTGGCCGTGGTTACAAAGCTCCCCGGAGCTTTCTTT. Encoded protein: CASSLAVVTKLPGAFF. Based on the CDR3 plus reference TRBV5-1 and TRBJ1-1, the full variable domain is KAGVTQTPRYLIKTRGQQVTLSCSPISGHRSVSWYQQTPGQGLQFLFEYFSETQRNKGNFPGRFSGRQFSNSRSEMNVSTLELGDSALYLCASSLAVVTKLPGAFFGQGTRLTVV.

The V and J genes are TRBV6-5 and TRBJ1-6; the D gene is possibly TRBD1 (6 bases). With 4 bases removed from V and 10 bases from J, the gap between germline ends came to 17 bases. This CDR3 is built from 15 residues. Germline V gene data show CDR1 as MNHEY and CDR2 as SVGAGI. The DNA of the CDR3 is TGTGCCAGCAGTTCCACACAGGGATCTTACTCACCCCTCCACTTT. Its translation: CASSSTQGSYSPLHF.

The rearrangement uses TRBV6-5 and TRBJ1-2; the match to TRBD1 covers 11 bases. The junction had 6 bases not matched to a gene; V was cut back by 6 bases and J by 6 bases. CDR3 length equals 14 residues. Germline-derived CDR1 and CDR2 are MNHEY and SVGAGI. This chain's CDR3 is CASSRDRGDDGYTF. The CDR3 DNA is TGTGCCAGCAGCAGGGACAGGGGGGATGATGGCTACACCTTC.

The V gene is TRBV12-5, the J gene TRBJ1-2; 7 bases fit TRBD1. Losses at the gene ends were 6 bases for V and 4 bases for J; bases not matched to a gene: 8. The germline gives CDR1 LGHNT, CDR2 FRNRAP. This CDR3 comprises 14 residues. The CDR3 DNA follows: TGTGCTAGTGGCCCCCGGGACAGAACCTATGGCTACACCTTC. Translated: CASGPRDRTYGYTF.

Only one count was recorded for this clone. This sequence joins TRBV9 and TRBJ2-7, with D perhaps matching TRBD1 (6 bases). The germline CDR1 and CDR2 sequences are SGDLS and YYNGEE. CDR3 length: 14 residues. V lost 3 bases and J 3 bases, leaving 13 bases between the germline ends. The CDR3 region is CASSAGQNIYEQYF. The DNA of the CDR3 is TGTGCCAGCAGCGCCGGACAGAATATCTACGAGCAGTACTTC.

V gene TRBV2 combines with J gene TRBJ1-4; 9 bases line up with TRBD1. Trimming at V came to 3 bases and at J to 8 bases, leaving 4 bases not matched to a gene. Germline V gene sequence: CDR1 SNHLY, CDR2 FYNNEI. The CDR3 runs 14 residues. Here the CDR3 DNA reads TGTGCCAGCAGTGAGGGGACAGGGTACGAAAAACTGTTTTTT. It encodes CASSEGTGYEKLFF.

The chain has TRBV10-1 and TRBJ2-5, with D perhaps TRBD2 (6 bases). Germline CDR1 is WNHNN and CDR2 is SYGVQD (reference sequence). The CDR3 loop spans 13 amino acids. Trimming took off 5 bases at V and 2 bases at J, with 9 bases between the two ends. DNA for the CDR3: TGCGCCAGCAGTCGGGACTTTCAAGAGACCCAGTACTTC. Protein product: CASSRDFQETQYF.

This chain uses TRBV19 with TRBJ2-1; D tentatively fits TRBD1 or TRBD2 (5 bases each). The germline V gene encodes CDR1 LNHDA and CDR2 SQIVND (reference sequence). The CDR3 consists of 14 residues. Deletions cut 7 bases from V and 4 bases from J, with 14 bases between. Here the CDR3 DNA reads TGTGCCAGTAACCCCGGGGCAGGGTACAATGAGCAGTTCTTC. It specifies CASNPGAGYNEQFF. Supplemented by reference TRBV19 and TRBJ2-1, the full variable domain reads DGGITQSPKYLFRKEGQNVTLSCEQNLNHDAMYWYRQDPGQGLRLIYYSQIVNDFQKGDIAEGYSVSREKKESFPLTVTSAQKNPTAFYLCASNPGAGYNEQFFGPGTRLTVL.